This TCR beta chain derives from a study of TIL therapy for anti-PD-1-resistant metastatic lung cancer. Time point denoted: pre-treatment sample, taken before nivolumab and TIL therapy. The libraries were made with immunoSEQ v3. Sequencing was performed with immunoSEQ multiplex PCR; in TCRdb, only in-frame clones are kept and a portion is missing. The sample has approximately 10,000 clones; roughly three quarters are singletons. CDR3 length equals 13 residues. Germline CDR1 reads MNHNY; CDR2 reads SVGAGI (reference sequence). Trimming took 7 bases from V and 4 from J, leaving 14 bases between them. The sequence was obtained from a person aged 25 to 85 with non-small cell lung cancer. V is TRBV6-6 and J is TRBJ2-7; D is uncertain. Sequencing used blood, obtained at baseline. The CDR3 is CASTRDLGYEQYF. For the CDR3, the DNA is TGTGCCAGCACCCGAGACCTGGGGTACGAGCAGTACTTC.